These 22 T cell receptor beta chains originate from one sample sequenced in a study of blood T cell repertoires in COVID-19. TCRdb keeps only in-frame clones here, not all; method: immunoSEQ multiplex PCR. Seen here are over 45,000 clones, 83% observed once, and the top ten hold approximately 6%. Material for sequencing was peripheral blood. The receptors shown here come from a woman aged 80 or over with acute or convalescent COVID-19.

This clone occurred a few times. The rearrangement links TRBV6-5 to TRBJ1-2; TRBD1 might be the D (6 bases). Trimming removed 5 bases from V and 6 bases from J, with 16 bases in between. Germline V gene data show CDR1 as MNHEY and CDR2 as SVGAGI. This CDR3 has 14 residues. Written as DNA, the CDR3 is TGTGCCAGCAGTCCACAGGGCGGATTGGATGGCTACACCTTC. Translated, it gives CASSPQGGLDGYTF.

A single count supports this clone. The chain links TRBV6-5 to TRBJ1-2; the D gene is possibly TRBD1 (5 bases). The V end lost 6 bases, the J end lost 4 bases, and 12 bases lay between the germline ends. The V gene's germline CDR1 is MNHEY and CDR2 SVGAGI. The CDR3 length is 13 residues. Written as DNA, the CDR3 is TGTGCCAGCAGACCACCAGGGCTCTATGGCTACACCTTC. Protein product: CASRPPGLYGYTF.

CDR3 DNA sequence: TGTGCCAGCAGCTTTGGGACAGGGGGCTCCTCTTACGAGCAGTACTTC. Amino acid sequence: CASSFGTGGSSYEQYF. The chain carries TRBV5-6 and TRBJ2-7; 12 nucleotides agree with TRBD1. The germline V gene has CDR1 SGHDT and CDR2 YYEEEE. CDR3 length: 16 residues. The trim removed 2 bases at V and 4 bases at J, leaving 7 bases unmatched.

CDR3 protein: CASSFIATNTQYF. CDR3 DNA: TGCGCCAGCAGCTTTATAGCCACTAATACGCAGTATTTT. The chain carries TRBV5-1 and TRBJ2-3; no clear D. V lost 2 bases, J lost 7 bases, and 11 bases lay in between. This CDR3 has 13 residues. The germline CDR1 and CDR2 sequences are SGHRS and YFSETQ.

This chain uses TRBV10-3 with TRBJ2-7, with D tentatively TRBD2 (6 bases). This CDR3 comprises 11 residues. Germline CDR1 reads ENHRY; CDR2 reads SYGVKD. Trimming removed 10 bases from V and 7 bases from J, with 14 bases in between. Here the CDR3 reads CATSIGGEQYF. The CDR3 DNA reads TGTGCCACCTCGATTGGGGGGGAGCAGTACTTC.

The V gene is TRBV7-2, the J gene TRBJ2-5; D perhaps matches TRBD2 (5 bases). This CDR3 has 14 residues. CDR1 and CDR2 from the germline V gene are SGHTA and FQGNSA. Trimming cost V 5 bases and J 1 base, with 11 bases left between them. CDR3 nucleotide sequence: TGTGCCAGCAGCCCGACTATAGCCCAAGAGACCCAGTACTTC. Protein product: CASSPTIAQETQYF.

The V gene is TRBV11-2, the J gene TRBJ1-3; D unclear. CDR1 SGHAT and CDR2 FQNNGV come from the germline V gene. V lost 6 bases and J lost 0, with 9 bases in between. This CDR3 region has 14 residues. CDR3: CASSFTSSGNTIYF. The DNA for the CDR3 is TGTGCCAGCAGTTTTACTAGCTCTGGAAACACCATATATTTT.

The rearrangement joins TRBV2 to TRBJ1-4; D uncertain. V dropped 7 bases and J dropped 4 bases, with 13 bases sitting between them. Germline CDR1 and CDR2: SNHLY and FYNNEI. This CDR3 is built from 14 residues. Here the CDR3 DNA reads TGTGCCAGCACATATGGGCAGCTTAATGAAAAACTGTTTTTT. Translating gives CASTYGQLNEKLFF.

J is TRBJ1-1 and V is TRBV5-1, with D perhaps matching TRBD1 (5 bases). This CDR3 has 14 residues. V lost 3 bases to trimming and J lost 6 bases, with 15 bases between them. Germline V gene data show CDR1 as SGHRS and CDR2 as YFSETQ. DNA for the CDR3: TGCGCCAGCAGCTCCGGGACTTTGGAACCTGAAGCTTTCTTT. This encodes CASSSGTLEPEAFF.

The chain recombines TRBV2 with TRBJ2-1, with 11 nucleotides matching TRBD2. CDR1 and CDR2 (germline): SNHLY, FYNNEI. Trimming took 7 bases from V and 0 from J; bases not matched to a gene: 8. This CDR3 contains 17 residues. CDR3 protein: CASTRGLAGGSYNEQFF. The CDR3 coding sequence is TGTGCCAGCACGAGGGGGCTAGCGGGGGGCTCCTACAATGAGCAGTTCTTC.

The V gene is TRBV30, the J gene TRBJ1-1; D may be TRBD1 (5 bases). CDR1 GTSNPN and CDR2 SVGIG come from the germline V gene (reference sequence). This CDR3 is built from 14 residues. Deletions cut 3 bases from V and 4 bases from J, with 15 bases between. The CDR3 nucleotides read TGTGCCTGGAGATCTCAGGGCGGGGGCACTGAAGCTTTCTTT. Protein: CAWRSQGGGTEAFF. Using reference TRBV30 and TRBJ1-1 for the parts outside the CDR3, the full variable domain is SQTIHQWPATLVQPVGSPLSLECTVEGTSNPNLYWYRQAAGRGLQLLFYSVGIGQISSEVPQNLSASRPQDRQFILSSKKLLLSDSGFYLCAWRSQGGGTEAFFGQGTRLTVV.

The rearrangement uses TRBV15 and TRBJ1-1, with D perhaps TRBD1 (6 bases). The CDR3 length is 16 residues. The ends were cut back, 0 bases at V and 1 base at J, with 12 bases in the middle. Germline CDR1 reads LNHNV; CDR2 reads YYDKDF (reference sequence). This chain's CDR3 is CATSRDLGAGNTEAFF. For the CDR3, the DNA is TGTGCCACCAGCAGAGACCTGGGGGCTGGGAACACTGAAGCTTTCTTT.

The chain links TRBV11-2 to TRBJ2-3; TRBD1 aligns across 8 bases. V shed 5 bases, J shed 2 bases, and the junction held 6 bases outside the gene matches. The CDR3 consists of 15 residues. Germline V gene data show CDR1 as SGHAT and CDR2 as FQNNGV. The CDR3 bases are TGTGCCAGCAGCCCGAACAGGGGGATCACAGATACGCAGTATTTT. It yields the protein CASSPNRGITDTQYF. Full variable domain (remainder filled in from reference TRBV11-2 and TRBJ2-3): EAGVAQSPRYKIIEKRQSVAFWCNPISGHATLYWYQQILGQGPKLLIQFQNNGVVDDSQLPKDRFSAERLKGVDSTLKIQPAKLEDSAVYLCASSPNRGITDTQYFGPGTRLTVL.

The chain employs TRBV19 and TRBJ2-2, with D maybe TRBD1 (6 bases). The CDR3 loop spans 15 amino acids. Deletions cut 4 bases from V and 7 bases from J, with 16 bases between. The germline V gene has CDR1 LNHDA and CDR2 SQIVND (reference sequence). This CDR3 reads CASSSTGIIGGELFF. CDR3 sequence (DNA): TGTGCCAGTAGTAGTACAGGGATAATCGGCGGGGAGCTGTTTTTT.

This clone was detected only once. For the CDR3, the DNA is TGTGCCAGCAGCTTGGCTCCATCAGGAGGGCAGCCCCAGCATTTT. It yields the protein CASSLAPSGGQPQHF. This chain uses TRBV5-6 with TRBJ1-5; D is uncertain. The CDR3 runs 15 residues. The V end lost 0 bases, the J end lost 7 bases, and 14 bases lay between the germline ends. Germline V gene sequence: CDR1 SGHDT, CDR2 YYEEEE.

The J gene is TRBJ1-4, the V gene TRBV5-1, with 7 bases that match TRBD1. CDR3 size: 16 residues. Germline trimming cut 0 bases from V and 0 bases from J; bases unmatched to any gene: 2. Germline values: CDR1 SGHRS, CDR2 YFSETQ. The DNA of the CDR3 is TGCGCCAGCAGCTTGGATGGGACAGCAACTAATGAAAAACTGTTTTTT. Amino acids: CASSLDGTATNEKLFF.

The chain carries TRBV6-1 and TRBJ1-1; D not resolved. CDR1 is MNHNS, CDR2 SASEGT, per germline. V shed 2 bases and J shed 11 bases, with 18 bases lying between them. The CDR3 has 14 amino acids. Written as DNA, the CDR3 is TGTGCCAGCAGTGAAAGGTACGGAGGACTTGATGCTTTCTTT. This sequence encodes CASSERYGGLDAFF.

The chain has TRBV18 and TRBJ2-2; D might be TRBD1 (6 bases). The germline V gene encodes CDR1 KGHSH and CDR2 LQKENI. Trimming removed 2 bases at V and 1 base at J, with 11 bases between. There are 16 residues in the CDR3. The CDR3 DNA sequence: TGTGCCAGCTCACCATTCGGACAGCTGAACACCGGGGAGCTGTTTTTT. It translates to CASSPFGQLNTGELFF.

The rearrangement joins TRBV27 to TRBJ1-4; a possible D gene is TRBD1 (6 bases). The CDR3 length is 13 residues. Germline assignment: CDR1 MNHEY and CDR2 SMNVEV (reference sequence). Trimming took off 4 bases at V and 9 bases at J, with 12 bases between the two ends. CDR3 in amino acids: CASSSPGDKKLFF. The CDR3 DNA is TGTGCCAGCAGTTCCCCAGGGGACAAAAAACTGTTTTTT.

Notes on this clone: Relative to the germline gene, one junction end is altered; a read error may explain this. The rearrangement uses TRBV7-7 and TRBJ2-1; D may be TRBD2 (5 bases). Germline CDR1 and CDR2: SSHAT and FNYEAQ (reference sequence). The CDR3 sequence is 15 residues long. Here the CDR3 DNA reads TGTGCTAGCAGCCCCGACACGCGGAGGCACAATGAGCAGTTCTTC. Translation gives CASSPDTRRHNEQFF.

This clone was observed a handful of times. The V call is TRBV14, the J call TRBJ1-1; 8 nucleotides match TRBD1. From germline, CDR1 is SGHDN and CDR2 FVKESK. V lost 5 bases to trimming and J lost 11 bases; unmatched junction nucleotides: 13. The CDR3 is 14 amino acids. The CDR3 sequence: CASSGDMDRAVAFF. The CDR3 bases are TGTGCCAGCAGCGGAGATATGGACAGGGCGGTTGCTTTCTTT.

On this clone: At one end the junction does not follow the germline gene, possibly because of a read error. The chain has TRBV3-1 (or the pseudogene TRBV3-2) and TRBJ2-1, with 10 bases that match TRBD2. CDR1 LGHDT and CDR2 YNNKEL come from the germline V gene (reference sequence). The CDR3 contains 14 residues. This CDR3 is CASSLGSGGPERFF. DNA of the CDR3: TGTGCCAGCAGCCTAGGTAGCGGGGGGCCCGAGCGGTTCTTC.